These 20 T cell receptor beta chains came from one sample sequenced in a study of response to subunit inactivated influenza vaccine. TCRdb recomputed calls from the RT-PCR reads with MiXCR, one row per CDR3 protein. The top ten clones hold 35% to 40% of a sample with 170,000 or so distinct CDR3 sequences, around 11% of them seen once. The sample consisted of CD8+ T cells sorted from PBMCs, taken around 25 months after vaccination. Receptor source: a man in his fifties or sixties who received an inactivated influenza vaccine.

The J gene is TRBJ2-5, the V gene TRBV9, with a weak D call TRBD1 (5 bases). Germline CDR1 SGDLS, CDR2 YYNGEE. This CDR3 is built from 14 residues. The ends were cut back, 4 bases at V and 2 bases at J, with 12 bases in the middle. Here the CDR3 reads CASSPHRNQETQYF. In DNA, the CDR3 is TGTGCCAGCAGCCCCCACAGGAATCAAGAGACCCAGTACTTC.

The rearrangement joins TRBV7-9 to TRBJ2-1, with 13 bases that match TRBD2. The CDR3 consists of 15 residues. Germline trimming cut 5 bases from V and 6 bases from J; bases unmatched to any gene: 4. Germline V CDR1 and CDR2: SEHNR, FQNEAQ (reference sequence). CDR3 in amino acids: CASSLTSGRANEQFF. The CDR3 DNA reads as TGTGCCAGCAGCCTAACTAGCGGGAGGGCCAATGAGCAGTTCTTC.

Many counts were recorded for this clonotype. The chain employs TRBV3-1 and TRBJ2-1; 7 bases are shared with TRBD1. The trim removed 5 bases at V and 5 bases at J, leaving 9 bases unmatched. The CDR3 loop spans 15 amino acids. Germline-derived CDR1 and CDR2 are LGHDT and YNNKEL (reference sequence). The DNA of the CDR3 is TGTGCCAGCAGCAGAAAGCGACAGGGAAACAATGAGCAGTTCTTC. It specifies CASSRKRQGNNEQFF.

This clonotype was seen repeatedly, ten times or more. V and J are TRBV20-1 and TRBJ2-7; TRBD2 is a possible D gene (7 bases). Trimming took off 5 bases at V and 3 bases at J, with 20 bases between the two ends. CDR3 size: 15 residues. CDR1 is DFQATT and CDR2 is SNEGSKA in the germline V gene (reference sequence). Here the CDR3 DNA reads TGCAGTGCTCCGTTGGCGGGGGCCTTAAACTACGAGCAGTACTTC. Translating it yields CSAPLAGALNYEQYF.

The rearrangement uses TRBV4-3 and TRBJ1-3; 7 bases agree with TRBD1. The ends lost 0 bases at V and 3 bases at J; junction bases unmatched: 2. The CDR3 is 15 amino acids. Germline CDR1 and CDR2: LGHNA and YSLEER. The CDR3 DNA reads TGCGCCAGCAGCCAAGATCGGACAGGTGGAAACACCATATATTTT. It codes for CASSQDRTGGNTIYF.

This clonotype was seen a few times. The chain has TRBV4-2 and TRBJ1-2, with no clear D. This CDR3 spans 14 amino acids. Germline V lookup: CDR1 LGHNA, CDR2 YNFKEQ. V dropped 4 bases and J dropped 8 bases, with 17 bases sitting between them. CDR3 DNA sequence: TGTGCCAGCAGCCCCTTTACTGCCCAGAAAGGCTACACCTTC. It translates to CASSPFTAQKGYTF.

This chain uses TRBV27 with TRBJ1-5; maybe TRBD1 (6 bases). V lost 5 bases, J lost 1 base, and 12 bases lay in between. The CDR3 spans 15 residues. The germline CDR1 and CDR2 sequences are MNHEY and SMNVEV (reference sequence). The CDR3 nucleotides read TGTGCCAGCAGTACTTCCGGGGGCAGCAATCAGCCCCAGCATTTT. It translates to CASSTSGGSNQPQHF.

The chain employs TRBV20-1 and TRBJ2-7; D unresolved. The CDR3 sequence is 15 residues long. Germline CDR1 reads DFQATT; CDR2 reads SNEGSKA (reference sequence). V lost 0 bases to trimming and J lost 0 bases, with 12 bases between them. The CDR3 DNA reads TGCAGTGCTAGAGATACGGCTATGAGCTCCTACGAGCAGTACTTC. Protein sequence: CSARDTAMSSYEQYF.

This clonotype was counted between two and nine times. The chain employs TRBV6-1 and TRBJ1-2, with D possibly matching TRBD1 (6 bases). The V gene lost 6 bases and the J gene lost 2 bases, with 13 bases spanning the gap. The CDR3 covers 14 residues. Germline CDR1 and CDR2: MNHNS and SASEGT. The CDR3 protein is CASSLGGRNYGYTF. The CDR3, as DNA: TGTGCCAGCAGCCTAGGGGGACGGAACTATGGCTACACCTTC.

This clonotype has more than one count but fewer than ten. The rearrangement uses TRBV24-1 and TRBJ2-7, with D possibly TRBD1 on 5 matching bases. The CDR3 sequence is 12 residues long. Trimming pared 6 bases from V and 7 bases from J, leaving 12 bases between. Germline V gene sequence: CDR1 KGHDR, CDR2 SFDVKD. Here the CDR3 reads CATSPQGLEQYF. CDR3 nucleotides: TGTGCCACCAGTCCGCAGGGCCTAGAGCAGTACTTC.

The V call is TRBV5-8, the J call TRBJ2-5; D uncertain. The germline V and J ends were trimmed by 0 bases and 5 bases, with 8 bases remaining between them. Looked up from germline, CDR1 is SGHTS and CDR2 is YDEGEE. The CDR3 consists of 13 residues. This chain's CDR3 is CASSLAALETQYF. The CDR3 DNA follows: TGTGCCAGCAGCTTGGCAGCGTTGGAGACCCAGTACTTC. The full variable domain, with the rest looked up from reference TRBV5-8 and TRBJ2-5, is EAGVTQSPTHLIKTRGQQATLRCSPISGHTSVYWYQQALGLGLQFLLWYDEGEERNRGNFPPRFSGRQFPNYSSELNVNALELEDSALYLCASSLAALETQYFGPGTRLLVL.

The J gene is TRBJ2-5, the V gene TRBV7-8; 8 bases map to TRBD1. Germline lookup yields CDR1 SGHVS and CDR2 FQNEAQ. After removal of 1 base from V and 2 bases from J, the junction contained 12 bases not matched to a gene. This CDR3 region has 18 residues. The CDR3, as DNA: TGTGCCAGCAGCTTAGTTAGGACAGGGATTCCCCCGCAAGAGACCCAGTACTTC. Its protein is CASSLVRTGIPPQETQYF.

The genes are TRBV7-9 and TRBJ1-2, with D unclear. This CDR3 comprises 13 residues. V was clipped by 7 bases and J by 4 bases, with 13 bases between them. Germline CDR1 is SEHNR and CDR2 is FQNEAQ (reference sequence). CDR3 residues: CASNRGEGYGYTF. The CDR3 DNA follows: TGTGCCAGCAACCGAGGAGAAGGCTATGGCTACACCTTC.

The V call is TRBV9, the J call TRBJ2-2; 10 bases align to TRBD2. Germline values: CDR1 SGDLS, CDR2 YYNGEE. This CDR3 has 16 residues. J was trimmed by 7 bases and V by 0 bases; bases with no gene match: 6. In DNA form, the CDR3 reads TGTGCCAGCAGCGTAGATAGCGGGGGGCTCGTCGGGGAGCTGTTTTTT. This codes for CASSVDSGGLVGELFF.

The chain is built from TRBV27 and TRBJ2-7; 8 bases match TRBD1. This CDR3 is built from 15 residues. Germline V gene sequence: CDR1 MNHEY, CDR2 SMNVEV (reference sequence). V lost 5 bases, J lost 0 bases, and 6 bases stayed unmatched. CDR3 coding DNA: TGTGCCAGCAGTCGAGGACAGGGTACCTCCTACGAGCAGTACTTC. This sequence encodes CASSRGQGTSYEQYF.

This clonotype was picked up a small number of times. This rearrangement joins TRBV5-6 to TRBJ1-4; 9 nucleotides match TRBD1. This CDR3 has 14 amino acids. CDR1 and CDR2 from the germline V gene are SGHDT and YYEEEE. V was clipped by 1 base and J by 8 bases; unmatched bases: 3. In DNA, the CDR3 is TGTGCCAGCAGCTTGTGGGACAGGGACGAAAAACTGTTTTTT. Translating gives CASSLWDRDEKLFF. Together with reference TRBV5-6 and TRBJ1-4, the CDR3 gives the full variable domain: DAGVTQSPTHLIKTRGQQVTLRCSPKSGHDTVSWYQQALGQGPQFIFQYYEEEERQRGNFPDRFSGHQFPNYSSELNVNALLLGDSALYLCASSLWDRDEKLFFGSGTQLSVL.

This clonotype was recorded a few times. CDR3 loop: CASSYSEGSGEQYF. The CDR3 DNA sequence: TGTGCCAGCAGTTACTCGGAAGGGTCTGGGGAGCAGTACTTC. The rearrangement joins TRBV6-5 to TRBJ2-7, with D uncertain. The CDR3 has 14 residues. Germline V CDR1 and CDR2: MNHEY, SVGAGI. Trimming pared 0 bases from V and 7 bases from J, leaving 13 bases between.

This clonotype was seen more than once but under ten times. V is TRBV7-9 and J is TRBJ2-2; D gene uncertain. Per the germline V gene, CDR1 is SEHNR and CDR2 is FQNEAQ (reference sequence). The CDR3 has 12 residues. V lost 5 bases and J 6 bases, leaving 7 bases between the germline ends. The CDR3: CASSPYPGELFF. The CDR3 DNA follows: TGTGCCAGCAGCCCCTATCCCGGGGAGCTGTTTTTT.

The rearrangement uses TRBV27 and TRBJ2-7, with D hard to call. Looked up from germline, CDR1 is MNHEY and CDR2 is SMNVEV (reference sequence). This CDR3 region has 15 residues. With 2 bases removed from V and 3 bases from J, the gap between germline ends came to 14 bases. CDR3 in DNA: TGTGCCAGCAGTTTAAAACCCGCAGAGTACTACGAGCAGTACTTC. Amino acid sequence: CASSLKPAEYYEQYF.

The CDR3 coding sequence is TGTGCCAGCAGTCAACTAGCGGGTACAGATACGCAGTATTTT. This encodes CASSQLAGTDTQYF. This chain links TRBV2 with TRBJ2-3, with TRBD2 matching 9 bases. CDR3 length: 14 residues. Trimming took 5 bases from V and 3 from J; bases not matched to a gene: 3. Germline V gene sequence: CDR1 SNHLY, CDR2 FYNNEI.